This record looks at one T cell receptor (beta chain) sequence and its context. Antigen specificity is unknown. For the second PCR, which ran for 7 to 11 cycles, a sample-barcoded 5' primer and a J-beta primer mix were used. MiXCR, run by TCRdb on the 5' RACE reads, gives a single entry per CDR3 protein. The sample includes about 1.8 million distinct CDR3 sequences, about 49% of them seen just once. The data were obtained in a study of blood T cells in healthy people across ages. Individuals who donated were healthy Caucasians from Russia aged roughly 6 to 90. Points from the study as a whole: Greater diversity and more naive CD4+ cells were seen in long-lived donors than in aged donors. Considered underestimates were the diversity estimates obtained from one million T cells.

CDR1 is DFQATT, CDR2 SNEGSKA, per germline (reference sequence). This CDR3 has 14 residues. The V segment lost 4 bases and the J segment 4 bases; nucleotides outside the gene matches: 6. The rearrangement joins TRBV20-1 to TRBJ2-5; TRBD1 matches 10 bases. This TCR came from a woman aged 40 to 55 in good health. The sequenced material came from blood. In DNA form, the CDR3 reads TGCAGTGCTAAACGGACAGGGGGAGGAGAGACCCAGTACTTC. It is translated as CSAKRTGGGETQYF.